This TCR beta chain was obtained from a study of CD8 T cells in ankylosing spondylitis. TCRdb passed the 5' RACE reads through MiXCR, listing each CDR3 protein once. The data show a few hundred thousand distinct CDR3 sequences, 15% to 20% seen once. CDR3 length: 15 amino acids. V was clipped by 5 bases and J by 5 bases; unmatched bases: 7. Sequenced material: blood, either unsorted or a sorted T cell fraction (not recorded which). The TCR originated in a male donor with ankylosing spondylitis or in good health (not recorded which). V usage is TRBV12-3 or TRBV12-4 and J usage is TRBJ2-5; 11 bases line up with TRBD2. The CDR3 loop reads CASSSPLAGGETQYF. CDR3 sequence (DNA): TGTGCCAGCAGTAGCCCTCTAGCGGGAGGCGAGACCCAGTACTTC.